This T cell receptor beta chain emerged from a study of OX40 agonist ivuxolimab in advanced cancers. Germline lookup yields CDR1 SGHRS and CDR2 YFSETQ. The CDR3 consists of 17 residues. J lost 1 base, V lost 6 bases, and 7 bases had no gene match. The table came from immunoSEQ multiplex PCR; TCRdb's copy has only in-frame clones and leaves some out. The table records fewer than 50,000 clones, 87% of them present only once. V gene TRBV5-1 combines with J gene TRBJ2-6; 10 positions agree with TRBD1. The clonotype was recovered from an adult with an advanced solid tumor such as melanoma, head and neck, liver or kidney cancer. The sequencing here drew on CD4+ or CD8+ T cells sorted from blood, taken in a trial of the OX40 agonist ivuxolimab. This CDR3 is CASKGQGIFSGANVLTF. The CDR3 nucleotides are TGCGCCAGCAAGGGACAGGGGATTTTTTCTGGGGCCAACGTCCTGACTTTC.